The clone carrying this T cell receptor beta chain appeared many times. The sample is drawn from a study of T cells in Graves' hyperthyroidism and ophthalmopathy. There are 12 residues in the CDR3. V lost 4 bases to trimming and J lost 6 bases, with 9 bases between them. Amplification targeted TCR beta CDR3 regions from RNA transcripts. Primed by the HTBI set, a first-round RT-PCR was run on the TCR CDR3. TCRdb redid the calling of the multiplex PCR reads with MiXCR, one entry per CDR3 protein. The sample comprises about 700,000 distinct CDR3 sequences, 14% of which are singletons, and roughly 10% rests with the top ten.

V is TRBV12-3 or TRBV12-4 and J is TRBJ1-2; the D is unclear. The TCR originated in a young woman with Graves' hyperthyroidism. Sequencing was performed on blood. CDR3 DNA sequence: TGTGCCAGCAGTTCCAAGGGTCATGGCTACACCTTC. Translation: CASSSKGHGYTF.